Presented here are 11 T cell receptor beta chains from one specimen sequenced in a study of T cells after yellow fever vaccination. MiXCR was run by TCRdb on the 5' RACE reads, yielding one entry per CDR3 protein. The sample lists hundreds of thousands of distinct CDR3 sequences; less than 20% were seen once. Sample: PBMCs, taken less than 6 days after the first yellow fever vaccination. The receptors here all came from a man aged 18 to 29 who received the YFV17D yellow fever vaccine.

The chain links TRBV4-2 to TRBJ1-6; the D is unclear. CDR1 is LGHNA, CDR2 YNFKEQ, per germline. CDR3 length: 15 residues. V dropped 1 base and J dropped 7 bases, with 11 bases sitting between them. The CDR3 reads CASSQVKPLNSPLHF. DNA for the CDR3: TGTGCCAGCAGCCAAGTCAAGCCCCTCAATTCACCCCTCCACTTT.

The chain has TRBV6-5 and TRBJ2-7, with TRBD2 as a possible D gene (5 bases). Germline values: CDR1 MNHEY, CDR2 SVGAGI. The CDR3 contains 12 residues. CDR3: CATSRGGGEQYF. The CDR3 DNA reads TGTGCTACCAGTCGGGGTGGCGGCGAGCAGTACTTC.

This clonotype appeared a few times. This chain connects TRBV5-1 to TRBJ1-6; D might be TRBD1 (5 bases). The V and J ends lost 0 bases and 8 bases respectively, with 9 bases between them. The CDR3 is 14 residues long. The germline gives CDR1 SGHRS, CDR2 YFSETQ. CDR3 sequence reads: CASSLGQGDSPLHF. Written as DNA, the CDR3 is TGCGCCAGCAGCTTGGGGCAGGGCGATTCACCCCTCCACTTT.

The V call is TRBV20-1, the J call TRBJ2-3, with 9 bases fitting TRBD2. CDR3 length: 14 amino acids. The V and J ends lost 6 bases and 4 bases, in that order; junction bases with no gene match: 8. The germline gives CDR1 DFQATT, CDR2 SNEGSKA (reference sequence). CDR3 coding DNA: TGCAGTGCATTACTAGCGGGTTTTTCAGATACGCAGTATTTT. Its protein is CSALLAGFSDTQYF.

This chain connects TRBV27 to TRBJ1-5; tentatively, D is TRBD1 (5 bases). The CDR3 has 16 amino acids. In germline, CDR1 is MNHEY, CDR2 SMNVEV (reference sequence). V was cut by 2 bases and J by 7 bases, with 18 bases left in between. CDR3 sequence (DNA): TGTGCCAGCAGTTTAAGCGGTGAGGTCGGGGGGCAGCCCCAGCATTTT. Translating it yields CASSLSGEVGGQPQHF.

This chain links TRBV12-3 or TRBV12-4 with TRBJ1-3; D is unresolved. The ends were cut back, 4 bases at V and 0 bases at J, with 10 bases in the middle. The CDR3 loop spans 15 amino acids. The chain's CDR3 is CASSSRTSSGNTIYF. In DNA, the CDR3 is TGTGCCAGCAGTTCCAGGACGAGCTCTGGAAACACCATATATTTT.

This clonotype appeared a few times. The rearrangement uses TRBV11-2 and TRBJ2-5; perhaps TRBD1 as D (6 bases). There are 15 residues in the CDR3. Germline lookup yields CDR1 SGHAT and CDR2 FQNNGV. V lost 1 base and J lost 4, with 13 bases in between. CDR3 sequence: CASSLGDRLLETQYF. CDR3 nucleotides: TGTGCCAGCAGCTTAGGCGACAGGCTCCTAGAGACCCAGTACTTC.

The V and J genes are TRBV7-3 and TRBJ2-3; 11 nucleotides align to TRBD1. The ends lost 1 base at V and 1 base at J; junction bases unmatched: 1. The CDR3 is made up of 16 amino acids. CDR1 and CDR2 from the germline V gene are SGHTA and FQGTGA. This chain's CDR3 is CASSLRTGGGTDTQYF. The CDR3, as DNA: TGTGCCAGCAGCTTAAGGACAGGGGGCGGCACAGATACGCAGTATTTT.

Only a few counts were recorded for this clonotype. V gene TRBV12-3 or TRBV12-4 combines with J gene TRBJ2-3; D is uncertain. This CDR3 comprises 15 residues. The V end was cut by 5 bases, the J end by 1 base, with 13 bases between. CDR3 DNA sequence: TGTGCCAGCAGTCCACAGTTTTCGGGCACAGATACGCAGTATTTT. It yields the protein CASSPQFSGTDTQYF.

This clonotype showed up just a few times. This rearrangement joins TRBV5-1 to TRBJ2-7; D gene uncertain. V was cut by 4 bases and J by 6 bases, with 11 bases left in between. Germline CDR1 and CDR2: SGHRS and YFSETQ. CDR3 length: 12 amino acids. For the CDR3, the DNA is TGCGCCAGCAGCGCCTCCGGGCGCGAGCAGTACGTC. The encoded protein is CASSASGREQYV.

This clonotype was observed a few times. The rearrangement joins TRBV6-4 to TRBJ2-3; D tentatively fits TRBD1 or TRBD2 (5 bases each). Between the trimmed V and J ends, which lost 0 bases and 4 bases, there was a span of 11 bases. The CDR3 consists of 15 residues. Germline loops: CDR1 MRHNA, CDR2 SNTAGT. In DNA, the CDR3 is TGTGCCAGCAGTGACTCGAATGGGGGACCAGATACGCAGTATTTT. Translating gives CASSDSNGGPDTQYF.